These 29 T cell receptor beta chains came from one sample sequenced in a study of blood T cell repertoires in COVID-19. TCRdb keeps only in-frame clones here, not all; method: immunoSEQ multiplex PCR. The sample has 200,000 to 250,000 clones; almost 90% are singletons. Input material: PBMCs or T cells enriched from blood (not recorded which). All receptors come from a woman aged 45-65 years with acute COVID-19.

This clone was recorded only once. The CDR3 coding sequence is TGTGCCAGCAGGAGCGCGGGACCCAGTGGAGATACGCAGTATTTT. The encoded protein is CASRSAGPSGDTQYF. The chain couples TRBV28 to TRBJ2-3; weak D call: TRBD2 (6 bases). The CDR3 loop spans 15 amino acids. Trimming took off 6 bases at V and 5 bases at J, with 18 bases between the two ends. Germline-derived CDR1 and CDR2 are MDHEN and SYDVKM.

This clone was recorded only once. V is TRBV28 and J is TRBJ1-2; possible D gene TRBD1, 6 bases. The CDR3 consists of 14 residues. V gave up 4 bases and J gave up 7 bases, with 16 bases separating them. Germline loops: CDR1 MDHEN, CDR2 SYDVKM. The CDR3 DNA reads TGTGCCAGCAGTTACCCCCCAGGGGAGGGTGGCTACACCTTC. This sequence encodes CASSYPPGEGGYTF.

This chain uses TRBV28 with TRBJ1-2, with D tentatively TRBD1 (6 bases). This CDR3 contains 13 residues. The germline V gene encodes CDR1 MDHEN and CDR2 SYDVKM. V lost 7 bases to trimming and J lost 4 bases, with 13 bases between them. The CDR3 sequence: CASTLTGFYGYTF. The CDR3 bases are TGTGCCAGCACCCTGACAGGTTTCTATGGCTACACCTTC.

The V and J genes are TRBV28 and TRBJ1-1, with a weak D call TRBD1 (5 bases). V was pared by 8 bases and J by 3 bases, with 13 bases between. CDR1 MDHEN and CDR2 SYDVKM come from the germline V gene. The CDR3 length is 13 residues. The CDR3 protein is CASRLGGYTEAFF. The CDR3 coding sequence is TGTGCCAGCCGACTGGGGGGGTACACTGAAGCTTTCTTT.

This clone was counted a few times. V is TRBV9 and J is TRBJ2-7; TRBD1 aligns across 10 bases. V was clipped by 3 bases and J by 3 bases; unmatched bases: 3. The CDR3 is made up of 14 amino acids. Germline V gives CDR1 SGDLS, CDR2 YYNGEE. CDR3 sequence (DNA): TGTGCCAGCAGCGACCGGGACAGGGGCTACGAGCAGTACTTC. Translated, it gives CASSDRDRGYEQYF.

The V call is TRBV14, the J call TRBJ1-2; the match to TRBD1 covers 7 bases. The ends lost 1 base at V and 5 bases at J; junction bases unmatched: 13. The germline V gene has CDR1 SGHDN and CDR2 FVKESK. This CDR3 comprises 17 residues. CDR3 in DNA: TGTGCCAGCAGCCAAGTTCCGGGACAGCGCTGGGGATATGGCTACACCTTC. Its translation is CASSQVPGQRWGYGYTF.

This clone was recorded only once. V usage is TRBV5-1 and J usage is TRBJ2-5; 8 bases agree with TRBD2. CDR1 SGHRS and CDR2 YFSETQ come from the germline V gene. With 0 bases clipped from V and 4 bases from J, the junction kept 5 bases outside the gene matches. The CDR3 runs to 15 residues. CDR3 DNA sequence: TGCGCCAGCAGCTTGGCCCTAGCGGGCTTAGAGACCCAGTACTTC. Its translation: CASSLALAGLETQYF. Variable domain in full (rest from reference TRBV5-1 and TRBJ2-5): KAGVTQTPRYLIKTRGQQVTLSCSPISGHRSVSWYQQTPGQGLQFLFEYFSETQRNKGNFPGRFSGRQFSNSRSEMNVSTLELGDSALYLCASSLALAGLETQYFGPGTRLLVL.

The chain combines TRBV27 with TRBJ2-1; maybe TRBD2 (6 bases). Germline V lookup: CDR1 MNHEY, CDR2 SMNVEV (reference sequence). The CDR3 runs to 17 residues. Trimming took 7 bases from V and 10 from J, leaving 29 bases between them. The CDR3 nucleotides are TGTGCCAGCAAAAAGATTCGGGGATCCGGACTACCGAGAGAGCAGTTCTTC. Its protein is CASKKIRGSGLPREQFF.

The chain links TRBV28 to TRBJ2-1; D is possibly TRBD2 (7 bases). Between the trimmed V and J ends, which lost 5 bases and 7 bases, there was a span of 15 bases. Germline loops: CDR1 MDHEN, CDR2 SYDVKM. The CDR3 spans 14 residues. CDR3 in DNA: TGTGCCAGCAGTGGGCCCGGGGGGCCTAATGAGCAGTTCTTC. It is translated as CASSGPGGPNEQFF.

This clone was counted a few times. The chain carries TRBV28 and TRBJ1-2, with 8 bases aligning to TRBD1. With 6 bases clipped from V and 8 bases from J, the junction kept 8 bases outside the gene matches. The CDR3 consists of 13 residues. Germline assignment: CDR1 MDHEN and CDR2 SYDVKM. For the CDR3, the DNA is TGTGCCAGCAGCCAGACAGGGGTTCGGGGCTACACCTTC. This encodes CASSQTGVRGYTF.

J is TRBJ2-1 and V is TRBV4-3; 14 bases align to TRBD2. Unmatched junction bases numbered 8, after V lost 0 bases and J lost 1 base. The CDR3 extends over 20 amino acids. CDR1 is LGHNA, CDR2 YSLEER, per germline. CDR3 bases: TGCGCCAGCAGCCAAGATTTAGGGACTAGCGGGAGAGGGTCCTACAATGAGCAGTTCTTC. It specifies CASSQDLGTSGRGSYNEQFF.

The chain is built from TRBV5-1 and TRBJ2-1; 11 nucleotides line up with TRBD2. Per germline, CDR1 SGHRS and CDR2 YFSETQ. There are 18 residues in the CDR3. J gave up 4 bases and V 0 bases, and 9 bases lay outside the gene matches. The CDR3 bases are TGCGCCAGCAGCTTGGTGATCCAAGGGACTAGCGGTTACAATGAGCAGTTCTTC. It codes for CASSLVIQGTSGYNEQFF.

This chain links TRBV5-1 with TRBJ2-3; the match to TRBD2 covers 13 bases. The CDR3 contains 16 residues. Germline CDR1 SGHRS, CDR2 YFSETQ. The V gene end was trimmed by 5 bases and the J gene end by 6 bases; junction bases not matched to a gene: 9. For the CDR3, the DNA is TGCGCCAGCAGTCCTGGACTAGCGGGAGCAGGTGATACGCAGTATTTT. This codes for CASSPGLAGAGDTQYF. Using reference TRBV5-1 and TRBJ2-3 for the parts outside the CDR3, the full variable domain is KAGVTQTPRYLIKTRGQQVTLSCSPISGHRSVSWYQQTPGQGLQFLFEYFSETQRNKGNFPGRFSGRQFSNSRSEMNVSTLELGDSALYLCASSPGLAGAGDTQYFGPGTRLTVL.

J is TRBJ2-1 and V is TRBV14; 7 bases line up with TRBD1. CDR1 SGHDN and CDR2 FVKESK come from the germline V gene. The CDR3 extends over 12 amino acids. V shed 4 bases, J shed 12 bases, and the junction held 6 bases outside the gene matches. As DNA, the CDR3 is TGTGCCAGCAGCCCGACAGGGATTAGGCAGTTCTTC. It is translated as CASSPTGIRQFF.

This chain connects TRBV28 to TRBJ1-2; no clear D gene. V was cut by 3 bases and J by 2 bases, with 4 bases left in between. Per germline, CDR1 MDHEN and CDR2 SYDVKM. This CDR3 region has 12 residues. CDR3: CASSFQNYGYTF. The DNA of the CDR3 is TGTGCCAGCAGTTTTCAAAACTATGGCTACACCTTC.

This sequence joins TRBV29-1 and TRBJ2-1, with 10 bases aligning to TRBD2. The V segment lost 6 bases and the J segment 6 bases; nucleotides outside the gene matches: 2. The germline V gene has CDR1 SQVTM and CDR2 ANQGSEA. The CDR3 totals 12 residues. CDR3 DNA sequence: TGCAGCGTGGTAGCGGGAGGCAATGAGCAGTTCTTC. Its protein product is CSVVAGGNEQFF.

The chain has TRBV6-2 or TRBV6-3 and TRBJ1-2; TRBD1 matches 9 bases. V lost 0 bases to trimming and J lost 7 bases; unmatched junction nucleotides: 0. Germline CDR1 is MNHEY and CDR2 is SVGEGT. This CDR3 comprises 13 residues. The CDR3 spells CASSYSQGAGYTF. The CDR3 DNA reads as TGTGCCAGCAGTTACTCACAGGGGGCTGGCTACACCTTC.

The chain uses TRBV7-2 and TRBJ2-7, with 9 bases aligning to TRBD1. This CDR3 has 14 amino acids. V shed 1 base, J shed 6 bases, and the junction held 4 bases outside the gene matches. Looked up from germline, CDR1 is SGHTA and CDR2 is FQGNSA. CDR3 nucleotides: TGTGCCAGCAGCTTAGTTTGGACAGGGGTCGAGCAGTACTTC. This codes for CASSLVWTGVEQYF.

Here the CDR3 reads CASSLSSGGTYEQYF. Written as DNA, the CDR3 is TGTGCCAGCAGCTTGAGTAGCGGGGGGACCTACGAGCAGTACTTC. J is TRBJ2-7 and V is TRBV7-2; 10 nucleotides agree with TRBD2. Germline V gene sequence: CDR1 SGHTA, CDR2 FQGNSA. The CDR3 runs 15 residues. V gave up 3 bases and J gave up 2 bases; unmatched junction bases: 4.

V gene TRBV7-8 combines with J gene TRBJ2-7; 10 bases line up with TRBD2. The CDR3 contains 17 residues. CDR1 SGHVS and CDR2 FQNEAQ come from the germline V gene. The V and J ends lost 4 bases and 6 bases, in that order; junction bases with no gene match: 15. The DNA of the CDR3 is TGTGCCAGCAGCTCCTTATCCGGGACTAGCGATTTTCCCGAGCAGTACTTC. Translation: CASSSLSGTSDFPEQYF.

The V call is TRBV29-1, the J call TRBJ1-1, with 7 bases identical to TRBD1. From germline, CDR1 is SQVTM and CDR2 ANQGSEA. V dropped 5 bases and J dropped 4; count of bases not matched to a gene: 7. The CDR3 has 13 amino acids. The chain's CDR3 is CSVPSDRFTEAFF. The CDR3 coding sequence is TGCAGCGTTCCCTCGGACAGGTTCACTGAAGCTTTCTTT.

The chain employs TRBV4-3 and TRBJ2-3, with a possible D match to TRBD1 (6 bases). Germline V gives CDR1 LGHNA, CDR2 YSLEER. V was clipped by 0 bases and J by 3 bases, with 16 bases between them. The CDR3 has 17 amino acids. CDR3 region: CASSQDTQGIMTDTQYF. As DNA, the CDR3 is TGCGCCAGCAGCCAAGATACACAGGGTATTATGACAGATACGCAGTATTTT.

This clone was seen only once. J is TRBJ2-5 and V is TRBV19, with 16 bases lining up with TRBD2. CDR1 LNHDA and CDR2 SQIVND come from the germline V gene (reference sequence). The CDR3 covers 17 residues. V shed 4 bases and J 5 bases; nucleotides not matched to a gene: 7. This chain's CDR3 is CASSTGTSGRALETQYF. The CDR3 bases are TGTGCCAGTAGTACCGGGACTAGCGGGAGGGCCTTGGAGACCCAGTACTTC.

This clone was seen only once. The chain carries TRBV6-5 and TRBJ2-3; 7 bases agree with TRBD1. After removal of 2 bases from V and 6 bases from J, the junction contained 11 bases not matched to a gene. The CDR3 is 16 amino acids. In germline, CDR1 is MNHEY, CDR2 SVGAGI. The CDR3 DNA reads as TGTGCCAGCAGTTACAACAGGGGTTCAGGAATTGATACGCAGTATTTT. Translated: CASSYNRGSGIDTQYF.

V gene TRBV2 combines with J gene TRBJ1-2; D might be TRBD1 (5 bases). The CDR3 runs 14 residues. The germline CDR1 and CDR2 sequences are SNHLY and FYNNEI. Trimming stripped 4 bases from V and 8 bases from J, with 17 bases between. CDR3 in amino acids: CASSAQGILKGYTF. DNA for the CDR3: TGTGCCAGCAGTGCTCAGGGAATTCTGAAGGGCTACACCTTC.

The rearrangement joins TRBV19 to TRBJ1-2, with TRBD1 as a possible D gene (6 bases). Trimming removed 4 bases from V and 4 bases from J, with 13 bases in between. This CDR3 spans 14 amino acids. Germline CDR1 is LNHDA and CDR2 is SQIVND (reference sequence). This CDR3 reads CASSTRGRSYGYTF. In DNA, the CDR3 is TGTGCCAGTAGTACCAGGGGACGGAGCTATGGCTACACCTTC.

The genes are TRBV29-1 and TRBJ2-7, with 10 bases that match TRBD2. Losses at the gene ends were 4 bases for V and 4 bases for J; bases not matched to a gene: 7. The CDR3 extends over 14 amino acids. The germline V gene encodes CDR1 SQVTM and CDR2 ANQGSEA. This chain's CDR3 is CSVGSSGRRYEQYF. CDR3 DNA: TGCAGCGTTGGGTCTAGCGGGAGAAGATACGAGCAGTACTTC.

The J gene is TRBJ2-7, the V gene TRBV30, with D uncertain. This CDR3 region has 11 residues. Germline loops: CDR1 GTSNPN, CDR2 SVGIG (reference sequence). Trimming removed 6 bases at V and 1 base at J, with 7 bases between. The CDR3 is CACQTSYEQYF. CDR3 bases: TGTGCCTGTCAGACTTCCTACGAGCAGTACTTC.

This chain joins TRBV16 and TRBJ2-5, with D possibly TRBD1 on 5 matching bases. Trimming took off 0 bases at V and 3 bases at J, with 8 bases between the two ends. The CDR3 runs to 14 residues. The V gene's germline CDR1 is KGHSY and CDR2 FQNENV. CDR3: CASSQSNRKETQYF. DNA for the CDR3: TGTGCCAGCAGCCAATCGAACAGGAAAGAGACCCAGTACTTC.